This TCR beta chain was found in a study of CD8+ T cells in alopecia areata. Sequencing templates came from extracted RNA that was reverse transcribed into cDNA. Produced via immunoSEQ multiplex PCR; TCRdb's table is partial and in-frame only. The repertoire holds 35,000 to 45,000 clones, roughly 89% seen once, with approximately 17% in the top ten. Described treatment: oral pan-JAK inhibitor, 5-10 mg twice daily. Trimming stripped 8 bases from V and 2 bases from J, with 14 bases between. The V gene's germline CDR1 is SQVTM and CDR2 ANQGSEA. The CDR3 is 13 amino acids. The specimen was CD8+ T cells sorted from blood, collected at week 24, from a patient treated with tofacitinib. The TCR was taken from a human donor with alopecia areata. The chain couples TRBV29-1 to TRBJ2-3, with a tentative D call TRBD2 (7 bases). CDR3 residues: CSTRGGATDTQYF. The CDR3 nucleotides read TGCAGCACTAGAGGGGGGGCCACAGATACGCAGTATTTT.